The source of this TCR beta chain is a study of identical twins. The CDR3 extends over 14 amino acids. The V end lost 3 bases, the J end lost 5 bases, and 12 bases lay between the germline ends. TCRdb ran MiXCR on the 5' RACE reads and lists one entry per CDR3 protein. The table shows about 340,000 distinct CDR3 sequences, with roughly 12% occurring only once. This same sample was also taken into another study, of yellow fever vaccine responses in identical twins.

The sample comprised CD8+ T cells sorted from blood. The chain is built from TRBV12-3 or TRBV12-4 and TRBJ2-3; D gene unclear. The sequence was obtained from a young woman in good health. For the CDR3, the DNA is TGTGCCAGCAGTTTCCCCCCAGCTTTAGATACGCAGTATTTT. This translates into CASSFPPALDTQYF.